This TCR beta chain is drawn from a study of T cells in Graves' hyperthyroidism and ophthalmopathy. General study results and limits: In the blood, most expanded thyroid clonotypes above 0.001 appeared as well. Ophthalmopathy could be told apart from stable hyperthyroidism with a 13 V-J model.

The investigators amplified TCR beta CDR3 regions from RNA transcripts. During a first-round RT-PCR of the TCR CDR3, the HTBI primer set was used. TCRdb re-derived calls from the multiplex PCR reads in MiXCR, one entry per CDR3 protein. The sample yields over 150,000 distinct CDR3 sequences, approximately 16% seen once. Fresh 10 ml peripheral blood yielded PBMCs. V was pared by 5 bases and J by 8 bases, with 14 bases between. CDR1 is MNHNS and CDR2 is SASEGT in the germline V gene. CDR3 length equals 13 residues. Worth noting for this clonotype: Its antigen is as yet unknown.

This TCR came from a woman aged 50 to 60 with Graves' hyperthyroidism. The sequencing sample was made of blood. The V and J genes are TRBV6-1 and TRBJ2-3; the D gene is possibly TRBD2 (5 bases). In DNA, the CDR3 is TGTGCCAGCAGTACCCCTGGGGAGTTTACGCAGTATTTT. Its protein product is CASSTPGEFTQYF.